The 15 T cell receptor beta chains given below trace back to one sample, sequenced in a study of blood T cell repertoires in COVID-19. TCRdb's copy holds only in-frame clones and misses some; the assay was immunoSEQ multiplex PCR. This table has more than 200,000 clones, about nine tenths appearing once. Input material: PBMCs or T cells enriched from blood (not recorded which). These receptors were obtained from a man aged 40-50 years who had recovered from COVID-19.

V is TRBV6-5 and J is TRBJ1-1; 9 bases are shared with TRBD1. Germline-derived CDR1 and CDR2 are MNHEY and SVGAGI. Trimming cost V 5 bases and J 5 bases; bases outside gene matches: 6. The CDR3 covers 14 residues. The CDR3 nucleotides are TGTGCCAGCAGTACGGGACAGGGAGGAACTGAAGCTTTCTTT. This sequence encodes CASSTGQGGTEAFF.

This clone has just one count. The chain has TRBV27 and TRBJ2-4; perhaps TRBD1 as D (5 bases). Trimming left V 6 bases short and J 3 bases short, with 15 bases between. The germline CDR1 and CDR2 sequences are MNHEY and SMNVEV (reference sequence). The CDR3 is 15 residues long. CDR3 amino acids: CASREGANHKNIQYF. The DNA of the CDR3 is TGTGCCAGCAGGGAAGGGGCGAACCACAAAAACATTCAGTACTTC.

The chain carries TRBV27 and TRBJ1-1; D is unresolved. CDR3 length: 15 amino acids. The germline CDR1 and CDR2 sequences are MNHEY and SMNVEV (reference sequence). Trimming pared 8 bases from V and 0 bases from J, leaving 16 bases between. CDR3 nucleotide sequence: TGTGCCAGCGGAGCTTTCAACCTGATGAACACTGAAGCTTTCTTT. This codes for CASGAFNLMNTEAFF.

The chain has TRBV30 and TRBJ2-7, with D tentatively TRBD2 (7 bases). CDR3 length equals 14 residues. Germline CDR1 GTSNPN, CDR2 SVGIG (reference sequence). Trimming pared 8 bases from V and 2 bases from J, leaving 19 bases between. The CDR3 bases are TGTGCCAACCCTCAAGGGGGAGGGCCCTACGAGCAGTACTTC. It yields the protein CANPQGGGPYEQYF.

The gene calls are TRBV3-1 (or the pseudogene TRBV3-2) and TRBJ1-1, with 10 bases lining up with TRBD1. This CDR3 spans 15 amino acids. CDR1 is LGHDT and CDR2 is YNNKEL in the germline V gene (reference sequence). The trim removed 3 bases at V and 3 bases at J, leaving 4 bases unmatched. CDR3 amino acids: CASSQTGGADTEAFF. The DNA of the CDR3 is TGTGCCAGCAGCCAGACAGGGGGCGCGGACACTGAAGCTTTCTTT.

Turning to this clone: This sample includes further DNA sequences coding for the same CDR3. V is TRBV11-1 and J is TRBJ2-2; weak D call: TRBD2 (6 bases). CDR3 size: 15 residues. V dropped 0 bases and J dropped 1 base, with 6 bases sitting between them. CDR1 and CDR2 (germline): SGHAT, FQDESV (reference sequence). CDR3 sequence (DNA): TGTGCCAGCAGCTTAGCGGGGGGGAACACCGGGGAGCTGTTTTTT. Translated: CASSLAGGNTGELFF.

This rearrangement joins TRBV30 to TRBJ2-1; 8 bases fit TRBD2. The junction had 4 bases not matched to a gene; V was cut back by 0 bases and J by 6 bases. Germline V CDR1 and CDR2: GTSNPN, SVGIG (reference sequence). The CDR3 spans 14 residues. DNA for the CDR3: TGTGCCTGGAGTGTACTCGGACTAGCCAATGAGCAGTTCTTC. It codes for CAWSVLGLANEQFF. The entire variable domain, with the rest obtained from reference TRBV30 and TRBJ2-1, is as follows: SQTIHQWPATLVQPVGSPLSLECTVEGTSNPNLYWYRQAAGRGLQLLFYSVGIGQISSEVPQNLSASRPQDRQFILSSKKLLLSDSGFYLCAWSVLGLANEQFFGPGTRLTVL.

The chain couples TRBV7-7 to TRBJ2-5; maybe TRBD2 (6 bases). Trimming took off 6 bases at V and 5 bases at J, with 19 bases between the two ends. CDR3 length equals 15 residues. Germline V gene lookup returns CDR1 SSHAT and CDR2 FNYEAQ (reference sequence). The CDR3 loop is CASSISGLGSETQYF. The DNA for the CDR3 is TGTGCCAGCAGTATTTCGGGACTCGGTTCCGAGACCCAGTACTTC.

This chain links TRBV12-3 or TRBV12-4 with TRBJ1-1; D is unclear. This CDR3 contains 12 residues. The V and J ends lost 6 bases and 6 bases respectively, with 11 bases between them. CDR3 DNA sequence: TGTGCCAGCAGGGTCGCTAGGTCTGAAGCTTTCTTT. This codes for CASRVARSEAFF.

The rearrangement uses TRBV10-3 and TRBJ1-4; unclear D gene. V was pared by 4 bases and J by 8 bases, with 8 bases between. The CDR3 has 12 amino acids. From germline, CDR1 is ENHRY and CDR2 SYGVKD. CDR3 loop: CAISGLVEKLFF. CDR3 nucleotide sequence: TGTGCCATCAGTGGGCTGGTGGAAAAACTGTTTTTT.

Concerning this clone itself: The same CDR3 is also encoded by other DNA sequences in this sample. This rearrangement joins TRBV13 to TRBJ1-1, with D perhaps matching TRBD1 (5 bases). This CDR3 has 14 amino acids. Trimming removed 2 bases at V and 1 base at J, with 8 bases between. The V gene's germline CDR1 is PRHDT and CDR2 FYEKMQ (reference sequence). CDR3 sequence: CASSLQGRNTEAFF. CDR3 DNA sequence: TGTGCCAGCAGCTTACAGGGTAGGAACACTGAAGCTTTCTTT. Complete variable domain (other parts from reference TRBV13 and TRBJ1-1): AAGVIQSPRHLIKEKRETATLKCYPIPRHDTVYWYQQGPGQDPQFLISFYEKMQSDKGSIPDRFSAQQFSDYHSELNMSSLELGDSALYFCASSLQGRNTEAFFGQGTRLTVV.

This rearrangement joins TRBV7-9 to TRBJ1-2; D remains unclear. V was trimmed by 3 bases and J by 0 bases, leaving 14 bases between them. The length of the CDR3 is 16 residues. Germline loops: CDR1 SEHNR, CDR2 FQNEAQ (reference sequence). CDR3 DNA sequence: TGTGCCAGCAGCTTTCACCGCCGCGAGGCTAACTATGGCTACACCTTC. Its translation: CASSFHRREANYGYTF.

The chain uses TRBV6-5 and TRBJ1-3, with a possible D match to TRBD1 (6 bases). CDR1 is MNHEY, CDR2 SVGAGI, per germline. The CDR3 extends over 13 amino acids. CDR3 loop: CGTGRVGGNTIYF. In DNA, the CDR3 is TGTGGCACAGGGAGGGTAGGTGGAAACACCATATATTTT.

The chain couples TRBV7-9 to TRBJ2-3, with TRBD2 matching 10 bases. CDR3 length: 15 residues. The V gene's germline CDR1 is SEHNR and CDR2 FQNEAQ (reference sequence). J gave up 6 bases and V 3 bases, and 6 bases lay outside the gene matches. The CDR3 coding sequence is TGTGCCAGCAGCTTGAGCGGGGGGGTTCGGGATACGCAGTATTTT. Encoded protein: CASSLSGGVRDTQYF. The full variable domain, its missing parts supplied by reference TRBV7-9 and TRBJ2-3, is DTGVSQNPRHKITKRGQNVTFRCDPISEHNRLYWYRQTLGQGPEFLTYFQNEAQLEKSRLLSDRFSAERPKGSFSTLEIQRTEQGDSAMYLCASSLSGGVRDTQYFGPGTRLTVL.

The chain recombines TRBV6-6 with TRBJ1-1; D remains ambiguous. The CDR3 is 10 residues long. With 8 bases removed from V and 8 bases from J, the gap between germline ends came to 9 bases. Germline CDR1 MNHNY, CDR2 SVGAGI (reference sequence). The CDR3 reads CASREREAFF. The CDR3 DNA reads TGTGCCAGCCGGGAGAGAGAAGCTTTCTTT.